The present entry profiles one T cell receptor (beta chain) with its context. Antigen unknown. Both 60 Vbeta primers and 13 Jbeta primers went into the PCR. The authors' processing: Later reanalysis found 70 million to 95 million unique TCR beta chains, 10 million to 12 million of them shared. The data were produced by immunoSEQ multiplex PCR, yet TCRdb's version contains in-frame clones alone and is incomplete. D and trimming were read from the DNA, whereas the V and J calls and clone size are those reported in that table. The sample shows under 150,000 clones, over 55% of them seen only once. The data are from a study of cytomegalovirus exposure and HLA in healthy donors. The wider study: An earlier analysis identified fewer than 130 million unique TCR beta sequences in about 200 million T cells. Study outcomes and limitations: Confirmation in vitro established that a few CMV-associated chains were specific for CMV antigens. Within a later analysis, the majority of CMV-associated TCR beta chains appeared HLA-restricted.

The germline gives CDR1 MNHEY, CDR2 SVGAGI. Unmatched junction bases numbered 7, after V lost 4 bases and J lost 9 bases. The CDR3 is 14 residues long. The chain carries TRBV6-5 and TRBJ1-4; the match to TRBD1 covers 8 bases. Sequencing input: PBMCs. This receptor was obtained from a man younger than 30 in good health and CMV-seropositive. The CDR3 spells CASSSTGEGQKLFF. CDR3 sequence (DNA): TGTGCCAGCAGTTCGACAGGGGAAGGCCAAAAACTGTTTTTT.